This is a list of T cell receptor beta chains from one sample in a study of T-cell memory formation after mild COVID-19. TCRdb reprocessed the 5' RACE reads via MiXCR and lists one record per CDR3 protein. The data contain about 400,000 distinct CDR3 sequences, roughly 24% of them singletons. Sequencing was performed on PBMCs or a T cell subset sorted from them (not recorded which). The receptors shown here come from an adult woman who had mild COVID-19 (a few samples of this study predate the infection). Cell type and time point are not known. CDR3s include the opening cysteine and the closing phenylalanine or tryptophan. A D gene is named only where the DNA matches it firmly.

v_call	j_call	d_call	cdr3_aa
TRBV7-8	TRBJ1-2	TRBD1	CASSSATSTGALRGYTF
TRBV12-3/TRBV12-4	TRBJ1-4	-	CASSGQLNEKLFF
TRBV7-6	TRBJ2-1	-	CASSLAADNEQFF
TRBV18	TRBJ1-1	-	CASSPLDVKGVTEAFF
TRBV4-1	TRBJ1-2	-	CASSQAPGEGFTYGYTF
TRBV6-2/TRBV6-3	TRBJ2-4	-	CASSKMMGIQTKNIQYF
TRBV5-4	TRBJ2-5	TRBD2	CASSLGGSGDPQETQYF
TRBV10-3	TRBJ2-5	TRBD2	CAIGVRGGETQYF
TRBV6-2/TRBV6-3	TRBJ2-5	TRBD1	CASSPGQGTLQTQYF
TRBV5-1	TRBJ2-1	-	CASSLIQPTLGEQFF
TRBV15	TRBJ2-7	-	CATSIPPHEQYF